The present TCR beta chain was sequenced within a study of Graves' ophthalmopathy and Graves' hyperthyroidism. Across the whole study: Specimen type is peripheral blood, obtained at initial diagnosis before any treatment.

As the template, RNA transcripts were used to amplify TCR beta CDR3 regions. RT-PCR was first run with HTBI primers, then multiplex PCR in a second round. From the multiplex PCR reads, TCRdb called clonotypes with MiXCR, one entry per CDR3 protein. In the table there are tens of thousands of distinct CDR3 sequences, roughly 46% of which are singletons. V lost 1 base to trimming and J lost 8 bases, with 2 bases between them. The CDR3 totals 10 residues. Germline V gene sequence: CDR1 DFQATT, CDR2 SNEGSKA (reference sequence). Diagnosis used clinical symptoms, serum thyroxine, TRAb, thyroid ultrasound and orbital computed tomography.

This TCR was sampled from an adult woman with Graves' ophthalmopathy. The V call is TRBV20-1, the J call TRBJ2-2; no definite D call. Specimen: peripheral blood. This chain's CDR3 is CSARGGELFF. The CDR3 bases are TGCAGTGCTAGAGGAGGGGAGCTGTTTTTT.